The present entry profiles one TCR beta chain with its context. Only in-frame clones appear in the TCRdb table, and some are missing; sequencing was by immunoSEQ multiplex PCR. The sample carries about 2 million clones, over 85% recorded once. In the naive CD8 group, cells lacked CD45RO and were positively selected for CCR7, so terminally differentiated effector memory CD45RA+ cells were left out. The germline CDR1 and CDR2 sequences are SGDLS and YYNGEE. V shed 0 bases, J shed 0 bases, and the junction held 5 bases outside the gene matches. CDR3 length: 17 residues. The data were taken from a study of shared clonotypes between healthy human individuals.

The clonotype comes from a young man in good health. This chain links TRBV9 with TRBJ2-1; 8 positions match TRBD2. The material sequenced was naive CD8+ T cells sorted from blood. As DNA, the CDR3 is TGTGCCAGCAGCGTAGTGGTAGCGGGAAGCTCCTACAATGAGCAGTTCTTC. Its translation is CASSVVVAGSSYNEQFF.